Listed here are 27 T cell receptor beta chains from one sample, sequenced in a study of T cell responses to AZD1222 COVID-19 vaccine. Clones were read by immunoSEQ multiplex PCR, and TCRdb kept only the in-frame ones, dropping some. The sample carries 120,000 or so clones, approximately 88% recorded once. The input for sequencing was peripheral blood, taken on day 0 of MenACWY control vaccination. The receptors were sampled from an adult in good health.

The chain is built from TRBV28 and TRBJ2-3; 8 nucleotides line up with TRBD1. CDR3 length: 13 residues. Germline V gene sequence: CDR1 MDHEN, CDR2 SYDVKM. With 6 bases clipped from V and 10 bases from J, the junction kept 9 bases outside the gene matches. DNA for the CDR3: TGTGCCAGCAGGCCCCGACAGGGGATTGCGCAGTATTTT. It encodes CASRPRQGIAQYF.

This chain joins TRBV9 and TRBJ1-2, with 7 bases lining up with TRBD1. The CDR3 runs 19 residues. V was pared by 3 bases and J by 0 bases, with 17 bases of the junction left unmatched. The germline CDR1 and CDR2 sequences are SGDLS and YYNGEE. The CDR3 reads CASSARARVQGGTNYGYTF. In DNA, the CDR3 is TGTGCCAGCAGCGCCCGAGCCAGAGTCCAGGGGGGGACTAACTATGGCTACACCTTC.

The V call is TRBV5-1, the J call TRBJ1-2; D might be TRBD1 (5 bases). Germline V gene sequence: CDR1 SGHRS, CDR2 YFSETQ. CDR3 length: 13 amino acids. The V and J ends lost 2 bases and 8 bases respectively, with 13 bases between them. This CDR3 is CASSLPGPGGYTF. The CDR3 nucleotides are TGCGCCAGCAGCTTACCGGGACCAGGGGGCTACACCTTC.

The rearrangement joins TRBV9 to TRBJ2-5, with TRBD2 matching over 13 bases. The germline CDR1 and CDR2 sequences are SGDLS and YYNGEE. The CDR3 spans 16 residues. The trim removed 4 bases at V and 4 bases at J, leaving 7 bases unmatched. The CDR3 sequence is CASSLGLAGEGETQYF. For the CDR3, the DNA is TGTGCCAGCAGCCTTGGACTAGCGGGAGAGGGAGAGACCCAGTACTTC.

This clone was seen more than once but under ten times. The chain employs TRBV6-4 and TRBJ2-5, with D possibly being TRBD1 or TRBD2 (5 bases each). Deletions cut 6 bases from V and 2 bases from J, with 19 bases between. The CDR3 covers 16 residues. The germline V gene has CDR1 MRHNA and CDR2 SNTAGT. CDR3 protein: CASSPTVGVGQETQYF. CDR3 nucleotides: TGTGCCAGCAGCCCGACCGTGGGGGTTGGGCAAGAGACCCAGTACTTC.

The V call is TRBV3-1 (or the pseudogene TRBV3-2), the J call TRBJ1-3; TRBD1 aligns across 8 bases. There are 15 residues in the CDR3. CDR1 LGHDT and CDR2 YNNKEL come from the germline V gene (reference sequence). The V segment lost 5 bases and the J segment 4 bases; nucleotides outside the gene matches: 7. Here the CDR3 reads CASSTRTGYGNTIYF. CDR3 DNA: TGTGCCAGCAGCACACGGACAGGGTACGGAAACACCATATATTTT.

V gene TRBV6-1 combines with J gene TRBJ1-5; no reliable D call. CDR1 and CDR2 (germline): MNHNS, SASEGT. The CDR3 spans 16 residues. Trimming stripped 4 bases from V and 5 bases from J, with 18 bases between. This CDR3 reads CASSVAGGRGHQPQHF. DNA of the CDR3: TGTGCCAGCAGTGTGGCAGGCGGGCGTGGGCATCAGCCCCAGCATTTT.

This chain uses TRBV11-2 with TRBJ1-6; 7 nucleotides align to TRBD1. This CDR3 is 14 amino acids long. The ends lost 5 bases at V and 4 bases at J; junction bases unmatched: 2. From germline, CDR1 is SGHAT and CDR2 FQNNGV. The CDR3 sequence is CASSPTGYNSPLHF. The CDR3 nucleotides read TGTGCCAGCAGCCCGACAGGGTATAATTCACCCCTCCACTTT.

This clone is a singleton in its sample. The chain links TRBV11-1 to TRBJ2-3; 10 bases fit TRBD2. This CDR3 is built from 15 residues. The germline V gene encodes CDR1 SGHAT and CDR2 FQDESV (reference sequence). Trimming cost V 3 bases and J 4 bases; bases outside gene matches: 4. The DNA for the CDR3 is TGTGCCAGCAGCTTTCTAGCGGGAGAGCCAGATACGCAGTATTTT. It codes for CASSFLAGEPDTQYF.

This chain uses TRBV19 with TRBJ1-5, with 9 bases that match TRBD1. J gave up 6 bases and V 7 bases, and 7 bases lay outside the gene matches. There are 14 residues in the CDR3. Per the germline V gene, CDR1 is LNHDA and CDR2 is SQIVND (reference sequence). The chain's CDR3 is CASTPGQGTQPQHF. Here the CDR3 DNA reads TGTGCCAGTACTCCGGGACAGGGTACTCAGCCCCAGCATTTT.

J is TRBJ2-7 and V is TRBV5-1; 8 bases match TRBD1. The germline gives CDR1 SGHRS, CDR2 YFSETQ. The J segment lost 2 bases and the V segment lost 5 bases, leaving 9 bases of the junction unmatched. The CDR3 has 15 amino acids. The CDR3 reads CASSFGQGGPYEQYF. CDR3 sequence (DNA): TGCGCCAGCAGTTTCGGACAGGGCGGGCCCTACGAGCAGTACTTC. Filled out from reference TRBV5-1 and TRBJ2-7, the complete variable domain reads KAGVTQTPRYLIKTRGQQVTLSCSPISGHRSVSWYQQTPGQGLQFLFEYFSETQRNKGNFPGRFSGRQFSNSRSEMNVSTLELGDSALYLCASSFGQGGPYEQYFGPGTRLTVT.

The V and J genes are TRBV28 and TRBJ2-7; 7 bases align to TRBD1. The CDR3 contains 14 residues. The ends lost 5 bases at V and 4 bases at J; junction bases unmatched: 8. Germline values: CDR1 MDHEN, CDR2 SYDVKM. Here the CDR3 reads CASSVRQGAYEQYF. CDR3 DNA: TGTGCCAGCAGTGTACGACAGGGTGCATACGAGCAGTACTTC.

This rearrangement joins TRBV4-1 to TRBJ2-7; D not resolved. CDR1 is MGHRA and CDR2 is YSYEKL in the germline V gene. V was shortened by 1 base and J by 3 bases, with 16 bases between the two germline ends. The CDR3 consists of 16 residues. The CDR3 loop is CASSQGALRSIYEQYF. In DNA form, the CDR3 reads TGCGCCAGCAGCCAAGGGGCGCTTAGGTCGATCTACGAGCAGTACTTC.

This chain joins TRBV9 and TRBJ2-3, with TRBD1 as a possible D gene (6 bases). CDR3 size: 13 residues. CDR1 is SGDLS and CDR2 is YYNGEE in the germline V gene. V lost 3 bases and J lost 5, with 10 bases in between. CDR3 nucleotide sequence: TGTGCCAGCAGCGGAGGGGGAGAAGATACGCAGTATTTT. Amino acid sequence: CASSGGGEDTQYF.

Notes on this clone: One end of the junction does not line up with germline, which may come from a read error. The chain is built from TRBV12-3 or TRBV12-4 and TRBJ1-2; 10 bases match TRBD1. The CDR3 is 11 amino acids. CDR3: CASRTGGGYTF. The CDR3 coding sequence is TGTGCCAGCAGGACAGGGGGCGGCTACACCTTT.

This chain uses TRBV14 with TRBJ1-4, with D unresolved. Per the germline V gene, CDR1 is SGHDN and CDR2 is FVKESK. This CDR3 spans 15 amino acids. V dropped 1 base and J dropped 8 bases, with 14 bases sitting between them. CDR3 DNA: TGTGCCAGCAGCCAAGGATCGGGGATCTGGGAAAAACTGTTTTTT. Residues: CASSQGSGIWEKLFF.

The chain uses TRBV12-3 or TRBV12-4 and TRBJ2-1; tentatively, D is TRBD2 (6 bases). Deletions cut 6 bases from V and 14 bases from J, with 20 bases between. This CDR3 has 13 amino acids. CDR3 region: CASSPDLAIEEFF. CDR3 in DNA: TGTGCCAGCAGCCCAGATCTAGCGATAGAGGAGTTCTTC.

CDR3 residues: CASSQEIIAGGEQYF. CDR3 bases: TGTGCCAGCAGCCAAGAGATCATAGCGGGAGGCGAGCAGTACTTC. V gene TRBV3-1 (or the pseudogene TRBV3-2) combines with J gene TRBJ2-7; 10 bases are shared with TRBD2. The germline CDR1 and CDR2 sequences are LGHDT and YNNKEL (reference sequence). This CDR3 is 15 amino acids long. Trimming took 0 bases from V and 6 from J; bases not matched to a gene: 5.

This clone was found once. This chain joins TRBV7-2 and TRBJ2-7, with D unresolved. V lost 1 base, J lost 4 bases, and 11 bases lay in between. The CDR3 loop spans 14 amino acids. Germline CDR1 reads SGHTA; CDR2 reads FQGNSA. CDR3 residues: CASSLVPGRYEQYF. The CDR3 bases are TGTGCCAGCAGCTTAGTTCCGGGCCGATACGAGCAGTACTTC.

The CDR3 loop is CASSEFKGGPHIYEQFF. CDR3 coding DNA: TGCGCCAGCAGTGAGTTTAAGGGGGGCCCCCATATCTATGAGCAGTTCTTC. The chain employs TRBV10-2 and TRBJ2-1; the D gene could be TRBD1 or TRBD2 (6 bases each). The CDR3 sequence is 17 residues long. V lost 1 base and J lost 8, with 21 bases in between. Germline V CDR1 and CDR2: WSHSY, SAAADI.

The V and J genes are TRBV24-1 and TRBJ1-2; 9 bases are a match to TRBD1. Trimming at V came to 4 bases and at J to 3 bases, leaving 8 bases not matched to a gene. The germline CDR1 and CDR2 sequences are KGHDR and SFDVKD. The length of the CDR3 is 16 residues. The CDR3 DNA reads TGTGCCACCAGTGAATCCGGGACAGGGAAAGACTATGGCTACACCTTC. Protein: CATSESGTGKDYGYTF.

V usage is TRBV30 and J usage is TRBJ1-3; 7 nucleotides match TRBD1. This CDR3 region has 15 residues. From germline, CDR1 is GTSNPN and CDR2 SVGIG (reference sequence). V lost 3 bases to trimming and J lost 2 bases; unmatched junction nucleotides: 7. The CDR3 coding sequence is TGTGCCTGGAGCCCACAGGGGTGGGCTGGAAACACCATATATTTT. It is translated as CAWSPQGWAGNTIYF.

This clone occurred once. The rearrangement uses TRBV6-1 and TRBJ1-4; D may be TRBD1 (5 bases). V gave up 3 bases and J gave up 13 bases, with 15 bases separating them. The CDR3 sequence is 13 residues long. Germline values: CDR1 MNHNS, CDR2 SASEGT. The CDR3 region is CASSDHGRGRLFF. For the CDR3, the DNA is TGTGCCAGCAGTGACCACGGACGGGGGAGACTGTTTTTT.

The chain employs TRBV28 and TRBJ1-2; D unresolved. Germline loops: CDR1 MDHEN, CDR2 SYDVKM. The CDR3 spans 14 residues. V shed 3 bases and J shed 4 bases, with 12 bases lying between them. CDR3 sequence (DNA): TGTGCCAGCAGTTTGCCTATTACTCTCTATGGCTACACCTTC. This codes for CASSLPITLYGYTF.

The V gene is TRBV6-5, the J gene TRBJ1-6, with 9 bases aligning to TRBD1. The germline gives CDR1 MNHEY, CDR2 SVGAGI. After removal of 10 bases from V and 4 bases from J, the junction contained 5 bases not matched to a gene. The CDR3 has 14 amino acids. CDR3 sequence: CANQDRGYNSPLHF. Written as DNA, the CDR3 is TGTGCCAACCAGGACAGGGGTTATAATTCACCCCTCCACTTT.

The chain is built from TRBV5-5 and TRBJ1-3; a weak D match, TRBD1 (5 bases). The germline gives CDR1 SGHKS, CDR2 YYEKEE (reference sequence). The V end was cut by 4 bases, the J end by 4 bases, with 12 bases between. The CDR3 loop spans 14 amino acids. The CDR3, as DNA: TGTGCCAGCAGCCCCCAGGGCGCAGGAAACACCATATATTTT. Translating it yields CASSPQGAGNTIYF. Full variable domain (remainder filled in from reference TRBV5-5 and TRBJ1-3): DAGVTQSPTHLIKTRGQQVTLRCSPISGHKSVSWYQQVLGQGPQFIFQYYEKEERGRGNFPDRFSARQFPNYSSELNVNALLLGDSALYLCASSPQGAGNTIYFGEGSWLTVV.

Points on this clone: One junction end disagrees with the germline gene, perhaps due to a read error. V is TRBV28 and J is TRBJ1-1; D uncertain. This CDR3 is 17 amino acids long. In germline, CDR1 is MDHEN, CDR2 SYDVKM. The CDR3 nucleotides read TGTGCCAGCAGTTTAACGAGTCTCCCTCCAGCCTCGGTGGGCCAGGTCTTT. Translated, it gives CASSLTSLPPASVGQVF.